This entry lists 32 T cell receptor beta chains sequenced from one sample in a study of human T cells and chemical hapten exposure. Regarding time point: pre-sensitization, week 0. Described treatment: therapeutic diphenylcyclopropenone sensitization with weekly scalp DPC. TCRdb redid the calling of the RACE reads with MiXCR, one entry per CDR3 protein. The table records around 60,000 distinct CDR3 sequences, around 7% of them present only once. This specimen was whole blood, taken in connection with sensitization to the hapten diphenylcyclopropenone (DPC). Receptors originate from a woman aged 30 to 39 with alopecia areata. Some clones in this sample may be carry-over from other donors' samples.

This clonotype was recorded many times. This chain connects TRBV6-5 to TRBJ2-7; TRBD1 matches 12 bases. Germline CDR1 MNHEY, CDR2 SVGAGI. The length of the CDR3 is 15 residues. V shed 3 bases and J 2 bases; nucleotides not matched to a gene: 2. Here the CDR3 DNA reads TGTGCCAGCAGTTATCGGGACAGGGGGCCCTACGAGCAGTACTTC. It yields the protein CASSYRDRGPYEQYF.

Ten or more counts support this clonotype. The chain couples TRBV15 to TRBJ2-7; D is ambiguous. Germline loops: CDR1 LNHNV, CDR2 YYDKDF (reference sequence). This CDR3 has 14 amino acids. V shed 0 bases and J shed 3 bases, with 9 bases lying between them. The CDR3 loop reads CATSRDGPFYEQYF. CDR3 sequence (DNA): TGTGCCACCAGCAGAGATGGCCCCTTCTACGAGCAGTACTTC.

This clonotype was recorded at least ten times. In nucleotides, the CDR3 is TGTGCCAGCAGCTCCGGTCGCGTTCAGGGCACTGAAGCTTTCTTT. This codes for CASSSGRVQGTEAFF. The rearrangement uses TRBV7-3 and TRBJ1-1, with a possible D match to TRBD1 (5 bases). CDR1 is SGHTA and CDR2 is FQGTGA in the germline V gene. V was pared by 4 bases and J by 4 bases, with 16 bases between. CDR3 length equals 15 residues.

This clonotype occurred a few times. The chain links TRBV2 to TRBJ2-3; D perhaps matches TRBD2 (7 bases). Germline CDR1 is SNHLY and CDR2 is FYNNEI. There are 15 residues in the CDR3. V was cut by 6 bases and J by 2 bases, with 15 bases left in between. The CDR3 region has the DNA TGTGCCAGCAGAAGCCGGGGGGCGTTCACAGATACGCAGTATTTT. It translates to CASRSRGAFTDTQYF.

At least ten counts were recorded for this clonotype. The rearrangement uses TRBV6-1 and TRBJ1-4, with D tentatively TRBD1 (5 bases). There are 14 residues in the CDR3. Germline V lookup: CDR1 MNHNS, CDR2 SASEGT. V dropped 5 bases and J dropped 6 bases, with 13 bases sitting between them. Written as DNA, the CDR3 is TGTGCCAGCAGTTACGGGACCCGCGATGAAAAACTGTTTTTT. It is translated as CASSYGTRDEKLFF.

This clonotype showed up just a few times. Compared with germline, one end of the junction differs, possibly owing to a read error. This chain uses TRBV5-4 with TRBJ1-2, with D possibly TRBD1 on 5 matching bases. The CDR3 has 13 residues. Per the germline V gene, CDR1 is SGHNT and CDR2 is YYREEE (reference sequence). The CDR3 coding sequence is TGTGCCAGCAGTCGGGACGGGAACTATGGCGACACCTTC. Protein product: CASSRDGNYGDTF.

The chain is built from TRBV29-1 and TRBJ2-6; D is unresolved. The length of the CDR3 is 13 residues. CDR1 and CDR2 (germline): SQVTM, ANQGSEA. V shed 7 bases and J shed 0 bases, with 7 bases lying between them. The CDR3 DNA reads TGCAGCGCACCGTACTCTGGGGCCAACGTCCTGACTTTC. Translation: CSAPYSGANVLTF. The whole variable domain, filled in from reference TRBV29-1 and TRBJ2-6, reads SAVISQKPSRDICQRGTSLTIQCQVDSQVTMMFWYRQQPGQSLTLIATANQGSEATYESGFVIDKFPISRPNLTFSTLTVSNMSPEDSSIYLCSAPYSGANVLTFGAGSRLTVL.

In this sample, this clonotype turned up many times. The V gene is TRBV20-1, the J gene TRBJ2-3, with 8 bases fitting TRBD2. After removal of 5 bases from V and 6 bases from J, the junction contained 7 bases not matched to a gene. This CDR3 spans 13 amino acids. CDR1 and CDR2 from the germline V gene are DFQATT and SNEGSKA (reference sequence). CDR3 sequence reads: CSAYQRGPDTQYF. The CDR3 DNA is TGCAGTGCTTACCAGCGGGGGCCGGATACGCAGTATTTT.

There are many counts of this clonotype. This chain joins TRBV19 and TRBJ1-5; 10 positions agree with TRBD1. V shed 8 bases and J 7 bases; nucleotides not matched to a gene: 8. Germline assignment: CDR1 LNHDA and CDR2 SQIVND (reference sequence). The CDR3 spans 14 residues. The CDR3 DNA follows: TGTGCCAGTCACCGGGACAGGGGTATCCAGCCCCAGCATTTT. Translating gives CASHRDRGIQPQHF.

The chain has TRBV20-1 and TRBJ2-5, with a possible D match to TRBD1 (6 bases). The CDR3 has 14 residues. CDR1 is DFQATT and CDR2 is SNEGSKA in the germline V gene (reference sequence). Trimming left V 4 bases short and J 5 bases short, with 17 bases between. CDR3 in amino acids: CSAKDRLLSETQYF. The CDR3 DNA follows: TGCAGTGCTAAGGACAGATTACTCTCGGAGACCCAGTACTTC.

This clonotype was counted at least ten times. The V call is TRBV9, the J call TRBJ2-6; no firm D call. Germline lookup yields CDR1 SGDLS and CDR2 YYNGEE. V was clipped by 2 bases and J by 4 bases, with 10 bases between them. CDR3 length: 15 residues. This CDR3 is CASSVKGAGANVLTF. Written as DNA, the CDR3 is TGTGCCAGCAGCGTCAAGGGTGCCGGGGCCAACGTCCTGACTTTC. The full variable domain, rest sourced from reference TRBV9 and TRBJ2-6, is DSGVTQTPKHLITATGQRVTLRCSPRSGDLSVYWYQQSLDQGLQFLIQYYNGEERAKGNILERFSAQQFPDLHSELNLSSLELGDSALYFCASSVKGAGANVLTFGAGSRLTVL.

The sample holds many counts of this clonotype. The gene calls are TRBV6-5 and TRBJ2-2; D not resolved. The V gene's germline CDR1 is MNHEY and CDR2 SVGAGI. Trimming cost V 2 bases and J 5 bases, with 9 bases left between them. CDR3 length equals 14 residues. For the CDR3, the DNA is TGTGCCAGCAGTTACGGAAAGGGAACCGGGGAGCTGTTTTTT. This translates into CASSYGKGTGELFF.

V usage is TRBV7-8 and J usage is TRBJ1-5, with D tentatively TRBD1 (6 bases). Trimming left V 0 bases short and J 5 bases short, with 11 bases between. CDR3 length: 15 residues. CDR1 SGHVS and CDR2 FQNEAQ come from the germline V gene. The CDR3 DNA follows: TGTGCCAGCAGCTTAGCCTACAGGGAAGATCAGCCCCAGCATTTT. Translation gives CASSLAYREDQPQHF.

This clonotype was found many times. This chain links TRBV2 with TRBJ2-1; 7 bases are a match to TRBD1. The germline V gene encodes CDR1 SNHLY and CDR2 FYNNEI. CDR3 length equals 14 residues. V dropped 6 bases and J dropped 3; count of bases not matched to a gene: 5. CDR3 in amino acids: CASRRDSHYNEQFF. CDR3 sequence (DNA): TGTGCCAGCAGAAGGGACAGTCACTACAATGAGCAGTTCTTC.

This rearrangement joins TRBV6-2 or TRBV6-3 to TRBJ1-1; D call uncertain. The CDR3 length is 15 residues. V was cut by 5 bases and J by 1 base, with 14 bases left in between. Germline CDR1 reads MNHEY; CDR2 reads SVGEGT. The CDR3 loop reads CASSKFGQANTEAFF. The CDR3 bases are TGTGCCAGCAGTAAGTTCGGCCAGGCGAACACTGAAGCTTTCTTT.

This clonotype has at least ten counts. This CDR3 is CASSYSTGLGNQPQHF. CDR3 nucleotide sequence: TGTGCCAGCAGTTACTCGACAGGGTTGGGCAATCAGCCCCAGCATTTT. This chain links TRBV6-5 with TRBJ1-5, with 7 bases identical to TRBD1. The CDR3 covers 16 residues. Trimming cost V 0 bases and J 2 bases; bases outside gene matches: 4. The germline CDR1 and CDR2 sequences are MNHEY and SVGAGI.

This clonotype has at least ten counts. J is TRBJ2-3 and V is TRBV3-1; 8 bases align to TRBD2. V was clipped by 0 bases and J by 1 base; unmatched bases: 12. The CDR3 extends over 19 amino acids. The germline V gene has CDR1 LGHDT and CDR2 YNNKEL (reference sequence). The CDR3 is CASSQDLAGGRPRTDTQYF. The CDR3 coding sequence is TGTGCCAGCAGCCAAGATCTGGCGGGGGGCCGCCCTCGCACAGATACGCAGTATTTT.

This clonotype was recorded at least ten times. CDR3 in DNA: TGTGCCAGCACCCCCCCCCTTGGATCTGGTGGCTACACCTTC. Its translation is CASTPPLGSGGYTF. The rearrangement links TRBV25-1 to TRBJ1-2; D gene ambiguous. Looked up from germline, CDR1 is MGHDK and CDR2 is SYGVNS. The CDR3 runs 14 residues. Trimming left V 7 bases short and J 7 bases short, with 19 bases between.

This clonotype was recorded many times. V gene TRBV7-9 combines with J gene TRBJ1-5, with TRBD1 identical over 7 bases. Trimming cost V 3 bases and J 3 bases; bases outside gene matches: 5. CDR1 is SEHNR, CDR2 FQNEAQ, per germline (reference sequence). The CDR3 length is 15 residues. CDR3 coding DNA: TGTGCCAGCAGCTTCAGGGGGTCCTCCAATCAGCCCCAGCATTTT. As protein: CASSFRGSSNQPQHF.

This sequence joins TRBV7-6 and TRBJ2-3; a possible D gene is TRBD2 (7 bases). This CDR3 comprises 18 residues. Germline CDR1 is SGHVS and CDR2 is FNYEAQ. Between the trimmed V and J ends, which lost 3 bases and 4 bases, there was a span of 23 bases. CDR3 loop: CASSFAPAGGPEADTQYF. In DNA form, the CDR3 reads TGTGCCAGCAGCTTCGCGCCCGCCGGGGGGCCCGAGGCAGATACGCAGTATTTT.

This clonotype has a count of ten or more. The V gene is TRBV5-1, the J gene TRBJ2-5; 8 bases match TRBD1. V was clipped by 5 bases and J by 4 bases; unmatched bases: 4. Germline V gene sequence: CDR1 SGHRS, CDR2 YFSETQ. The CDR3 loop spans 13 amino acids. The CDR3 spells CASRVGQGETQYF. In DNA form, the CDR3 reads TGCGCCAGCAGGGTCGGACAGGGAGAGACCCAGTACTTC.

This clonotype was found many times. This sequence joins TRBV20-1 and TRBJ1-3; D gene uncertain. CDR1 is DFQATT, CDR2 SNEGSKA, per germline (reference sequence). Trimming pared 4 bases from V and 4 bases from J, leaving 5 bases between. The CDR3 totals 11 residues. The CDR3 nucleotides are TGCAGTGCTATTTGGGGAAACACCATATATTTT. Protein product: CSAIWGNTIYF.

This clonotype has ten or more counts. The rearrangement uses TRBV5-6 and TRBJ2-7; D is perhaps TRBD2 (6 bases). Trimming removed 6 bases from V and 9 bases from J, with 16 bases in between. This CDR3 has 12 residues. Per the germline V gene, CDR1 is SGHDT and CDR2 is YYEEEE. This CDR3 reads CASTWRRGGQYF. The CDR3 DNA sequence: TGTGCCAGCACCTGGAGGCGGGGAGGGCAGTACTTC.

Ten or more counts support this clonotype. V is TRBV10-3 and J is TRBJ2-3, with 10 positions matching TRBD2. V lost 8 bases, J lost 1 base, and 6 bases stayed unmatched. The CDR3 is 15 amino acids. CDR1 ENHRY and CDR2 SYGVKD come from the germline V gene. CDR3: CAIYNGLAGTDTQYF. CDR3 DNA: TGTGCCATCTATAACGGACTAGCGGGCACAGATACGCAGTATTTT.

This clonotype came up many times. The chain couples TRBV25-1 to TRBJ2-6, with 11 bases matching TRBD2. Germline V CDR1 and CDR2: MGHDK, SYGVNS. The CDR3 contains 20 residues. Germline trimming cut 3 bases from V and 2 bases from J; bases unmatched to any gene: 12. The CDR3 region has the DNA TGTGCCAGCAGTGATGTTTTAGGGACTAGCGGATCCCCTGGGGCCAACGTCCTGACTTTC. Protein: CASSDVLGTSGSPGANVLTF.

This clonotype was seen only a few times. This chain joins TRBV12-3 or TRBV12-4 and TRBJ1-5; maybe TRBD1 (6 bases). V dropped 3 bases and J dropped 7 bases, with 13 bases sitting between them. The CDR3 has 14 amino acids. CDR3 bases: TGTGCCAGCAGTTTTAGGCAGGGGTCACAGCCCCAGCATTTT. Protein: CASSFRQGSQPQHF.

This clonotype was recorded many times. The chain uses TRBV6-5 and TRBJ1-5, with 10 bases matching TRBD1. This CDR3 has 14 residues. V lost 5 bases, J lost 9 bases, and 7 bases stayed unmatched. CDR1 is MNHEY, CDR2 SVGAGI, per germline. The CDR3 loop reads CASSPTGGSRPQHF. The DNA of the CDR3 is TGTGCCAGCAGTCCGACAGGGGGCTCGAGGCCCCAGCATTTT.

The table lists this clonotype with many counts. This chain uses TRBV5-1 with TRBJ2-3; no clear D gene. V lost 2 bases to trimming and J lost 2 bases, with 9 bases between them. The length of the CDR3 is 14 residues. Per germline, CDR1 SGHRS and CDR2 YFSETQ. The CDR3 reads CASSLSRFTDTQYF. CDR3 coding DNA: TGCGCCAGCAGCTTAAGCAGGTTCACAGATACGCAGTATTTT.

At least ten counts were recorded for this clonotype. The V gene is TRBV12-3 or TRBV12-4, the J gene TRBJ1-4; D is unresolved. This CDR3 is built from 22 residues. V was trimmed by 4 bases and J by 0 bases, leaving 30 bases between them. The CDR3 is CASSWQDQPIPQGWATNEKLFF. The CDR3 nucleotides are TGTGCCAGCAGTTGGCAGGACCAGCCCATCCCCCAAGGTTGGGCAACTAATGAAAAACTGTTTTTT.

About this clonotype: At one end the junction does not follow the germline gene, possibly because of a read error. The V call is TRBV16, the J call TRBJ1-2; D is uncertain. The CDR3 is made up of 14 amino acids. Germline CDR1 and CDR2: KGHSY and FQNENV. CDR3 amino acids: CASSQSLTANGDTF. In DNA form, the CDR3 reads TGTGCCAGCAGCCAATCGCTAACAGCCAATGGCGACACCTTC.

The J gene is TRBJ2-4, the V gene TRBV19; a weak D match, TRBD2 (6 bases). Germline-derived CDR1 and CDR2 are LNHDA and SQIVND (reference sequence). Trimming removed 3 bases at V and 4 bases at J, with 7 bases between. This CDR3 has 13 residues. The CDR3 nucleotides read TGTGCCAGTAGTATCCGGGAGAAAAACATTCAGTACTTC. This encodes CASSIREKNIQYF.

This clonotype has more than one count but fewer than ten. This CDR3 reads CASSESRGKTQYF. In DNA form, the CDR3 reads TGTGCCAGCAGTGAATCCAGGGGAAAGACCCAGTACTTC. The genes are TRBV2 and TRBJ2-5, with D possibly being TRBD1 (6 bases). Looked up from germline, CDR1 is SNHLY and CDR2 is FYNNEI. V lost 2 bases, J lost 6 bases, and 10 bases lay in between. This CDR3 comprises 13 residues.